These 27 T cell receptor beta chains were sequenced from one sample in a study of radiation and T cells in renal cell carcinoma (dated by TCRdb to about 2020). The method was the immunoSEQ multiplex PCR assay. In TCRdb, the immuneACCESS table is reduced to in-frame sequences with V and J assigned. These tables do not hold every clone; where another copy was compared, an unresolved V gene accounts for under half, and the others remain unexplained. A total of 20,000 to 25,000 clones appear in this sample, roughly 80% of them only once. The ten largest clonotypes hold around 40% of the sample. The label giving this sample's time point can be read as: baseline pretreatment blood. Interpreted using the paper, the treatment or condition label stands for: 15 Gy SBRT to primary tumor, nephrectomy 4 weeks later. The sample in question was blood, obtained from a patient whose treatment included radiotherapy and nephrectomy. The receptor source for this set is a man aged 60 to 75 with renal cell carcinoma.

The chain links TRBV6-6 to TRBJ2-7; 8 bases line up with TRBD2. V lost 7 bases, J lost 2 bases, and 4 bases stayed unmatched. The germline gives CDR1 MNHNY, CDR2 SVGAGI (reference sequence). There are 13 residues in the CDR3. CDR3 bases: TGTGCCAGCAAACTAGCGGACCCCTACGAGCAGTACTTC. Translated: CASKLADPYEQYF.

The chain links TRBV5-4 to TRBJ2-2; D is unresolved. The V and J ends lost 2 bases and 4 bases respectively, with 12 bases between them. This CDR3 is built from 15 residues. CDR1 and CDR2 (germline): SGHNT, YYREEE (reference sequence). Written as DNA, the CDR3 is TGTGCCAGCAGCTTCGGCTGGACGGGCACCGGGGAGCTGTTTTTT. Encoded protein: CASSFGWTGTGELFF. Looking up the rest from reference TRBV5-4 and TRBJ2-2 gives the full variable domain: ETGVTQSPTHLIKTRGQQVTLRCSSQSGHNTVSWYQQALGQGPQFIFQYYREEENGRGNFPPRFSGLQFPNYSSELNVNALELDDSALYLCASSFGWTGTGELFFGEGSRLTVL.

The V gene is TRBV11-3, the J gene TRBJ2-7, with a weak D call TRBD2 (5 bases). Trimming removed 3 bases at V and 7 bases at J, with 13 bases between. This CDR3 spans 13 amino acids. Germline V CDR1 and CDR2: SGHNT, YENEEA. CDR3 DNA sequence: TGTGCCAGCAGCTTGGGAGCGGAAAGAGAGCAGTACTTC. Translation: CASSLGAEREQYF.

This clone was seen just once. The chain carries TRBV14 and TRBJ2-3; D uncertain. Germline lookup yields CDR1 SGHDN and CDR2 FVKESK. This CDR3 contains 12 residues. V was clipped by 2 bases and J by 6 bases, with 6 bases between them. The CDR3 protein is CASSQNVDTQYF. The CDR3 region has the DNA TGTGCCAGCAGCCAAAACGTTGATACGCAGTATTTT.

The chain couples TRBV7-2 to TRBJ2-3; the D is unclear. V lost 1 base and J 6 bases, leaving 8 bases between the germline ends. Germline V lookup: CDR1 SGHTA, CDR2 FQGNSA. CDR3 length: 13 residues. The CDR3 protein is CASSLDLGDTQYF. The CDR3 region has the DNA TGTGCCAGCAGCTTAGATTTAGGGGATACGCAGTATTTT.

The CDR3 DNA reads as TGTGCCAGCAGCGTAGAAGCAGGCCGACCCCCGGAGACCCAGTACTTC. Translating it yields CASSVEAGRPPETQYF. The chain links TRBV9 to TRBJ2-5; D remains unclear. Trimming left V 0 bases short and J 5 bases short, with 17 bases between. This CDR3 has 16 amino acids. Germline V gives CDR1 SGDLS, CDR2 YYNGEE.

The V and J genes are TRBV5-1 and TRBJ1-4, with TRBD1 matching over 8 bases. CDR1 is SGHRS and CDR2 is YFSETQ in the germline V gene. The V gene end was trimmed by 4 bases and the J gene end by 10 bases; junction bases not matched to a gene: 9. This CDR3 spans 14 amino acids. The CDR3 reads CASSRGGQEGKLFF. DNA for the CDR3: TGCGCCAGCAGCCGTGGGGGACAGGAAGGAAAACTGTTTTTT.

The CDR3 region has the DNA TGCGCCAGCAGTAAGACTAGCGGATCCTACAATGAGCAGTTCTTC. Translation gives CASSKTSGSYNEQFF. The gene calls are TRBV10-1 and TRBJ2-1; TRBD2 matches at 9 bases. This CDR3 comprises 15 residues. With 5 bases clipped from V and 1 base from J, the junction kept 3 bases outside the gene matches. Per the germline V gene, CDR1 is WNHNN and CDR2 is SYGVQD (reference sequence).

This clone appeared a few times. This chain links TRBV27 with TRBJ1-1; D is unresolved. The V end was cut by 2 bases, the J end by 1 base, with 14 bases between. Germline values: CDR1 MNHEY, CDR2 SMNVEV (reference sequence). The length of the CDR3 is 16 residues. The CDR3 sequence: CASSLRGGLTNTEAFF. CDR3 DNA sequence: TGTGCCAGCAGTTTAAGAGGAGGGTTAACGAACACTGAAGCTTTCTTT.

The chain joins TRBV13 to TRBJ2-1, with D possibly being TRBD2 (6 bases). V lost 5 bases to trimming and J lost 7 bases, with 21 bases between them. From germline, CDR1 is PRHDT and CDR2 FYEKMQ (reference sequence). CDR3 size: 16 residues. The CDR3 loop reads CASSDEGAGGRNEQFF. The CDR3 DNA reads as TGTGCCAGCAGCGACGAGGGAGCGGGTGGGAGAAATGAGCAGTTCTTC. The whole variable domain, filled in from reference TRBV13 and TRBJ2-1, reads AAGVIQSPRHLIKEKRETATLKCYPIPRHDTVYWYQQGPGQDPQFLISFYEKMQSDKGSIPDRFSAQQFSDYHSELNMSSLELGDSALYFCASSDEGAGGRNEQFFGPGTRLTVL.

The chain has TRBV30 and TRBJ1-5; D is unclear. V was shortened by 0 bases and J by 0 bases, with 3 bases between the two germline ends. CDR1 GTSNPN and CDR2 SVGIG come from the germline V gene (reference sequence). The CDR3 length is 13 residues. The CDR3 DNA is TGTGCCTGGAGTGTAAATAGCAATCAGCCCCAGCATTTT. Its translation: CAWSVNSNQPQHF. The variable domain in full, with the rest retrieved from reference TRBV30 and TRBJ1-5, is SQTIHQWPATLVQPVGSPLSLECTVEGTSNPNLYWYRQAAGRGLQLLFYSVGIGQISSEVPQNLSASRPQDRQFILSSKKLLLSDSGFYLCAWSVNSNQPQHFGDGTRLSIL.

The chain uses TRBV19 and TRBJ2-3, with TRBD2 matching 10 bases. The ends lost 8 bases at V and 0 bases at J; junction bases unmatched: 2. In germline, CDR1 is LNHDA, CDR2 SQIVND (reference sequence). The CDR3 has 14 residues. As DNA, the CDR3 is TGTGCCAGTCGGACTAGCGGAAGCACAGATACGCAGTATTTT. Translated, it gives CASRTSGSTDTQYF.

The chain employs TRBV18 and TRBJ1-6; 7 bases are a match to TRBD1. The CDR3 has 19 amino acids. J gave up 5 bases and V 3 bases, and 16 bases lay outside the gene matches. Germline loops: CDR1 KGHSH, CDR2 LQKENI. The CDR3 nucleotides read TGTGCCAGCTCACCGCCGGGCGCTGCGCGTGACAGGGATAATTCACCCCTCCACTTT. Translated: CASSPPGAARDRDNSPLHF.

This clone was counted once. The chain carries TRBV10-3 and TRBJ1-2; D possibly corresponds to TRBD1 (5 bases). The CDR3 sequence is 12 residues long. The ends were cut back, 7 bases at V and 7 bases at J, with 13 bases in the middle. From germline, CDR1 is ENHRY and CDR2 SYGVKD. The CDR3 DNA reads as TGTGCCATCATGCAGTCTGGGGCTGGCTACACCTTC. This codes for CAIMQSGAGYTF.

The chain is built from TRBV11-3 and TRBJ2-3; TRBD2 might be the D (5 bases). Germline CDR1 SGHNT, CDR2 YENEEA. CDR3 length: 14 amino acids. Trimming shortened V by 2 bases and J by 0 bases, and 6 bases separated the two germline ends. CDR3 DNA: TGTGCCAGCAGCTTAACGGGAAGCACAGATACGCAGTATTTT. The encoded protein is CASSLTGSTDTQYF. The full variable domain, in which reference TRBV11-3 and TRBJ2-3 provide the parts outside the CDR3, is EAGVVQSPRYKIIEKKQPVAFWCNPISGHNTLYWYLQNLGQGPELLIRYENEEAVDDSQLPKDRFSAERLKGVDSTLKIQPAELGDSAVYLCASSLTGSTDTQYFGPGTRLTVL.

The chain uses TRBV28 and TRBJ2-3; TRBD2 matches at 7 bases. Germline assignment: CDR1 MDHEN and CDR2 SYDVKM. This CDR3 comprises 15 residues. V was clipped by 1 base and J by 14 bases; unmatched bases: 15. The DNA of the CDR3 is TGTGCCAGCAGTTTATACCCGAGCAGCGGGACTCACGCGTATTTT. Protein sequence: CASSLYPSSGTHAYF.

The count of this clone is one. The chain combines TRBV5-4 with TRBJ1-1, with 11 bases identical to TRBD1. CDR3 size: 15 residues. The junction had 3 bases not matched to a gene; V was cut back by 4 bases and J by 1 base. Germline V gene lookup returns CDR1 SGHNT and CDR2 YYREEE (reference sequence). The CDR3 loop reads CASSPGQGANTEAFF. Written as DNA, the CDR3 is TGTGCCAGCAGCCCAGGACAGGGGGCGAACACTGAAGCTTTCTTT. Looking up the rest from reference TRBV5-4 and TRBJ1-1 gives the full variable domain: ETGVTQSPTHLIKTRGQQVTLRCSSQSGHNTVSWYQQALGQGPQFIFQYYREEENGRGNFPPRFSGLQFPNYSSELNVNALELDDSALYLCASSPGQGANTEAFFGQGTRLTVV.

The table lists this clone with a few counts. J is TRBJ1-1 and V is TRBV10-3; D is ambiguous. The V end was cut by 11 bases, the J end by 1 base, with 14 bases between. The CDR3 covers 13 residues. In germline, CDR1 is ENHRY, CDR2 SYGVKD. The DNA for the CDR3 is TGTGCCGTCCACAGTCTACGGAACACTGAAGCTTTCTTT. As protein: CAVHSLRNTEAFF.

Only a few counts were recorded for this clone. The chain links TRBV27 to TRBJ1-2; no reliable D call. From germline, CDR1 is MNHEY and CDR2 SMNVEV (reference sequence). The CDR3 consists of 15 residues. The V end was cut by 5 bases, the J end by 0 bases, with 13 bases between. The CDR3 region has the DNA TGTGCCAGCAGTAGAAGGGCAAATTCTAACTATGGCTACACCTTC. Translated, it gives CASSRRANSNYGYTF.

V gene TRBV2 combines with J gene TRBJ2-3; 7 nucleotides match TRBD1. The CDR3 length is 14 residues. The V and J ends lost 4 bases and 3 bases, in that order; junction bases with no gene match: 4. The germline gives CDR1 SNHLY, CDR2 FYNNEI. This chain's CDR3 is CASSGQGQTDTQYF. CDR3 sequence (DNA): TGTGCCAGCAGTGGACAGGGACAAACAGATACGCAGTATTTT.

The chain joins TRBV19 to TRBJ1-6; D is uncertain. V lost 1 base to trimming and J lost 14 bases, with 18 bases between them. The germline CDR1 and CDR2 sequences are LNHDA and SQIVND (reference sequence). This CDR3 has 15 amino acids. CDR3 protein: CASSIGGQTDGTLHF. In nucleotides, the CDR3 is TGTGCCAGTAGTATAGGAGGGCAGACCGATGGGACCCTCCACTTT.

The chain is built from TRBV5-1 and TRBJ1-6; 8 bases fit TRBD1. CDR1 and CDR2 from the germline V gene are SGHRS and YFSETQ. The CDR3 spans 14 residues. Unmatched junction bases numbered 7, after V lost 6 bases and J lost 8 bases. The CDR3 DNA reads as TGCGCCAGCAAGACTGGACAGGGTGATTCACCCCTCCACTTT. It specifies CASKTGQGDSPLHF.

The chain employs TRBV20-1 and TRBJ1-1; D unclear. V gave up 6 bases and J gave up 10 bases, with 15 bases separating them. This CDR3 is 11 amino acids long. Germline V CDR1 and CDR2: DFQATT, SNEGSKA (reference sequence). In DNA, the CDR3 is TGCAGTGCCCGAGGGCGTTATGGAGCTTTCTTT. Its protein product is CSARGRYGAFF.

The chain couples TRBV18 to TRBJ2-3, with TRBD2 identical over 8 bases. V dropped 3 bases and J dropped 0; count of bases not matched to a gene: 2. Germline lookup yields CDR1 KGHSH and CDR2 LQKENI. CDR3 length equals 15 residues. The CDR3 DNA is TGTGCCAGCTCACCCCCTAGCGGGAGCACAGATACGCAGTATTTT. Its protein is CASSPPSGSTDTQYF. Using reference TRBV18 and TRBJ2-3 for the parts outside the CDR3, the full variable domain is NAGVMQNPRHLVRRRGQEARLRCSPMKGHSHVYWYRQLPEEGLKFMVYLQKENIIDESGMPKERFSAEFPKEGPSILRIQQVVRGDSAAYFCASSPPSGSTDTQYFGPGTRLTVL.

The sample holds one count of this clone. V gene TRBV7-3 combines with J gene TRBJ2-1; tentative D call: TRBD2 (6 bases). Germline values: CDR1 SGHTA, CDR2 FQGTGA. CDR3 length equals 15 residues. Trimming removed 0 bases at V and 9 bases at J, with 15 bases between. The CDR3 DNA follows: TGTGCCAGCAGCTTAACCTTCGGGAGCCACAGTGAGCAGTTCTTC. It specifies CASSLTFGSHSEQFF.

This clone was recorded only once. This chain connects TRBV18 to TRBJ2-5, with D possibly TRBD2 on 6 matching bases. The germline V and J ends were trimmed by 3 bases and 3 bases, with 14 bases remaining between them. The germline V gene has CDR1 KGHSH and CDR2 LQKENI. The CDR3 is 15 residues long. CDR3 residues: CASSPTGTPKETQYF. DNA for the CDR3: TGTGCCAGCTCACCTACCGGGACTCCGAAAGAGACCCAGTACTTC. The complete variable domain, with remaining parts taken from reference TRBV18 and TRBJ2-5, reads NAGVMQNPRHLVRRRGQEARLRCSPMKGHSHVYWYRQLPEEGLKFMVYLQKENIIDESGMPKERFSAEFPKEGPSILRIQQVVRGDSAAYFCASSPTGTPKETQYFGPGTRLLVL.

This clone has more than one count but fewer than ten. The genes are TRBV27 and TRBJ1-2; D not resolved. The V gene lost 5 bases and the J gene lost 5 bases, with 12 bases spanning the gap. From germline, CDR1 is MNHEY and CDR2 SMNVEV (reference sequence). The length of the CDR3 is 13 residues. The CDR3 sequence is CASSPDIWYGYTF. CDR3 bases: TGTGCCAGCAGTCCTGACATCTGGTATGGCTACACCTTC.